Listed below are T cell receptor beta chains from one sample, sequenced in a study of cytomegalovirus exposure and HLA in healthy donors. Some clones are missing from TCRdb's copy, which holds only in-frame ones; the method was immunoSEQ multiplex PCR. The sample yields around 210,000 clones, around 77% seen once. Sequenced: PBMCs. The receptors come from a woman aged 25 to 39 in good health and CMV-seronegative. Both conserved end residues are part of each CDR3. Each record gives: clone size, V gene, CDR3 length, D gene, J gene, CDR3 protein, CDR3 DNA. A D gene is named only where the DNA matches it firmly. The size entry is marked missing in some rows and otherwise reads once, few, many or a size class.

>NA|TRBV11-3|16|NA|TRBJ2-1
CASSLGRVFPYNEQFF
TGTGCCAGCAGCTTAGGGCGGGTTTTCCCCTACAATGAGCAGTTCTTC
>once|TRBV7-9|15|NA|TRBJ2-3
CASSLPEGGTDTQYF
TGTGCCAGCAGCTTACCGGAGGGAGGCACAGATACGCAGTATTTT
>NA|TRBV30|11|NA|TRBJ1-2
CAWSAGYGYTF
TGTGCCTGGAGCGCGGGGTATGGCTACACCTTC
>NA|TRBV6-6|15|NA|TRBJ1-2
CASSYDRGGHYGYTF
TGTGCCAGCAGTTACGACCGGGGGGGCCACTATGGCTACACCTTC
>NA|TRBV7-9|13|NA|TRBJ2-7
CASRGLAINEQYF
TGTGCCAGCAGGGGGCTAGCGATAAACGAGCAGTACTTC
>NA|TRBV15|17|NA|TRBJ1-6
CATSRDQLGRNGSPLHF
TGTGCCACCAGCAGAGACCAACTGGGCCGAAACGGTTCACCCCTCCACTTT
>NA|TRBV9|17|TRBD2|TRBJ2-5
CASSVAGASGGQETQYF
TGTGCCAGCAGCGTAGCTGGTGCTAGCGGGGGCCAAGAGACCCAGTACTTC
>NA|TRBV6-5|14|NA|TRBJ1-2
CASSYPDSSSGYTF
TGTGCCAGCAGTTACCCCGACAGTTCCTCTGGCTACACCTTC
>NA|TRBV28|19|TRBD2|TRBJ2-5
CASSLAGTSGRLEEETQYF
TGTGCCAGCAGTTTAGCGGGGACTAGCGGGAGGTTGGAGGAAGAGACCCAGTACTTC
>NA|TRBV4-2|14|TRBD2|TRBJ2-1
CASSPQRGYNEQFF
TGTGCCAGCAGCCCCCAGCGGGGATACAATGAGCAGTTCTTC
>few|TRBV13|14|NA|TRBJ1-4
CASSSGETNEKLFF
TGTGCCAGCAGCTCGGGAGAAACTAATGAAAAACTGTTTTTT
>NA|TRBV9|15|NA|TRBJ1-2
CASSVAFGGDYGYTF
TGTGCCAGCAGCGTAGCTTTCGGGGGGGACTATGGCTACACCTTC
>NA|TRBV2|16|NA|TRBJ1-5
CASSEWGWEGNQPQHF
TGTGCCAGCAGTGAATGGGGTTGGGAGGGCAATCAGCCCCAGCATTTT
>NA|TRBV7-9|15|TRBD2|TRBJ2-1
CASSSYREGNNEQFF
TGTGCCAGCAGCTCCTACCGGGAGGGAAACAATGAGCAGTTCTTC
>NA|TRBV7-9|17|TRBD1|TRBJ1-3
CASSSQPNGTGGNTIYF
TGTGCCAGCAGCTCACAGCCCAACGGGACAGGTGGAAACACCATATATTTT
>NA|TRBV5-8|18|TRBD2|TRBJ2-7
CASSLAATSGSGSYEQYF
TGTGCCAGCAGCTTGGCCGCTACTAGCGGGAGTGGGTCCTACGAGCAGTACTTC
>NA|TRBV5-6|13|NA|TRBJ2-5
CASSLGLQETQYF
TGTGCCAGCAGCTTGGGACTTCAAGAGACCCAGTACTTC
>NA|TRBV5-4|16|NA|TRBJ2-2
CASSPLTGGDTGELFF
TGTGCCAGCAGTCCTCTCACCGGGGGTGATACCGGGGAGCTGTTTTTT
>once|TRBV19|18|NA|TRBJ1-5
CASSIGWRRAANGQPQHF
TGTGCCAGTAGTATAGGCTGGAGGAGGGCCGCAAATGGACAGCCCCAGCATTTT
>NA|TRBV6-1|15|NA|TRBJ2-7
CASSTQFNSGFEQYF
TGTGCCAGCAGTACCCAGTTCAACTCGGGGTTCGAGCAGTACTTC
>NA|TRBV7-2|12|TRBD2|TRBJ2-7
CASSGSSYEQYF
TGTGCTTCTAGCGGGAGCAGCTACGAGCAGTACTTC
>NA|TRBV5-1|18|TRBD2|TRBJ2-1
CASSLVASGRAFSHEQFF
TGCGCCAGCAGCTTGGTTGCTTCCGGGAGGGCCTTCAGCCATGAGCAGTTCTTC
>NA|TRBV7-6|15|TRBD2|TRBJ2-3
CASSPLGLAEDTQYF
TGTGCCAGCAGCCCCCTCGGACTAGCCGAAGATACGCAGTATTTT
>NA|TRBV6-1|14|NA|TRBJ2-7
CASSAQAFPYEQYF
TGTGCCAGCAGCGCTCAGGCCTTCCCCTACGAGCAGTACTTC
>NA|TRBV27|14|TRBD1|TRBJ2-7
CASSVGTGSYEQYF
TGTGCCAGCAGTGTCGGGACAGGCTCCTACGAGCAGTACTTC
>NA|TRBV30|12|TRBD1|TRBJ1-2
CAWRLTGGGYTF
TGTGCCTGGAGGTTAACAGGGGGAGGCTACACCTTC
>few|TRBV4-2|20|NA|TRBJ1-5
CASSHNPTGWEGYSNQPQHF
TGTGCCAGCAGCCACAACCCGACAGGTTGGGAGGGTTATAGCAATCAGCCCCAGCATTTT
>NA|TRBV29-1|14|TRBD2|TRBJ2-7
CSVRPGLARYEQYF
TGCAGCGTTAGGCCGGGACTAGCGCGATACGAGCAGTACTTC
>NA|TRBV18|16|NA|TRBJ1-4
CASSPLRREINEKLFF
TGTGCCAGCTCACCACTTCGTCGGGAGATTAATGAAAAACTGTTTTTT
>few|TRBV2|14|TRBD1|TRBJ1-2
CASSDRGFRTGSNF
TGTGCCAGCAGTGATAGAGGATTCCGGACAGGGTCGAACTTC
>few|TRBV6-1|15|NA|TRBJ1-6
CASFPTQGSGSPLHF
TGTGCCAGCTTTCCAACGCAGGGGAGCGGTTCACCCCTCCACTTT
>few|TRBV15|16|TRBD1|TRBJ1-4
CATSRDRGPHNEKLFF
TGTGCCACCAGCAGAGACAGGGGGCCTCATAATGAAAAACTGTTTTTT
>NA|TRBV29-1|16|TRBD2|TRBJ2-7
CSVDDVIAGGRYEQYF
TGCAGCGTTGACGACGTAATAGCGGGAGGTCGCTACGAGCAGTACTTC
>NA|TRBV4-2|16|TRBD2|TRBJ2-1
CASSQVSGSGLNEQFF
TGTGCCAGCAGCCAAGTTAGCGGGAGTGGGCTTAATGAGCAGTTCTTC
>once|TRBV6-5|13|NA|TRBJ2-6
CASTRSGANVLTF
TGTGCCAGCACCAGATCTGGGGCCAACGTCCTGACTTTC
>NA|TRBV27|12|NA|TRBJ1-5
CASSLRGQPQHF
TGTGCCAGCAGTTTACGGGGACAGCCCCAGCATTTT
>NA|TRBV2|13|TRBD1|TRBJ1-2
CASGTGRNYGYTF
TGTGCCAGCGGGACAGGTCGTAACTATGGCTACACCTTC
>NA|TRBV5-4|15|TRBD2|TRBJ2-3
CASSKGTSGSYTQYF
TGTGCCAGCAGCAAAGGGACTAGCGGGAGTTATACGCAGTATTTT
>NA|TRBV28|13|NA|TRBJ1-5
CASSFRSNQPQHF
TGTGCCAGCAGTTTCAGGAGCAATCAGCCCCAGCATTTT
>NA|TRBV7-7|14|NA|TRBJ2-5
CASSLSRGGETQYF
TGTGCCAGCAGCTTATCTAGGGGGGGTGAGACCCAGTACTTC
>NA|TRBV5-6|17|TRBD1|TRBJ1-2
CASSWKHRGREVYGYTF
TGTGCCAGCAGCTGGAAACACAGGGGGCGGGAGGTCTATGGCTACACCTTC
>NA|TRBV2|17|TRBD2|TRBJ2-5
CASSFGLAGGLQETQYF
TGTGCCAGCAGTTTTGGACTAGCGGGGGGCCTACAAGAGACCCAGTACTTC
>NA|TRBV28|16|TRBD2|TRBJ2-1
CASSLLAGGLYNEQFF
TGTGCCAGCAGTTTATTAGCGGGAGGCTTGTACAATGAGCAGTTCTTC
>NA|TRBV27|16|NA|TRBJ2-5
CASSLFSVGPQETQYF
TGTGCCAGCAGTTTATTTAGTGTGGGGCCCCAAGAGACCCAGTACTTC
>NA|TRBV27|15|NA|TRBJ2-7
CASSLKGQGWYEQYF
TGTGCCAGCAGTTTAAAAGGGCAGGGATGGTACGAGCAGTACTTC